The 6 T cell receptor beta chains listed next were all sequenced from one sample in a study of Graves' ophthalmopathy and Graves' hyperthyroidism. The sequenced template was RNA, covering the TCR beta CDR3 region. Second-round multiplex PCR followed a first-round RT-PCR using HTBI primers. TCRdb itself ran the multiplex PCR reads through MiXCR, one entry per CDR3 protein. The top ten hold more than 9.5% of the sample, which has around 1,000,000 distinct CDR3 sequences, about 35% seen once. Material: peripheral blood or thyroid tissue (not recorded which). These receptors were taken from an adult man with Graves' hyperthyroidism.

This clonotype was picked up a small number of times. CDR3 residues: CASSLAGWSAETQYF. The CDR3 coding sequence is TGTGCCAGCAGCTTGGCAGGGTGGTCAGCGGAGACCCAGTACTTC. The gene calls are TRBV5-5 and TRBJ2-5; tentatively, D is TRBD1 (5 bases). The ends were cut back, 0 bases at V and 5 bases at J, with 14 bases in the middle. CDR3 length: 15 residues. Germline V CDR1 and CDR2: SGHKS, YYEKEE (reference sequence). Filled out from reference TRBV5-5 and TRBJ2-5, the complete variable domain reads DAGVTQSPTHLIKTRGQQVTLRCSPISGHKSVSWYQQVLGQGPQFIFQYYEKEERGRGNFPDRFSARQFPNYSSELNVNALLLGDSALYLCASSLAGWSAETQYFGPGTRLLVL.

This clonotype was found many times. The rearrangement links TRBV7-8 to TRBJ1-5; D gene ambiguous. Germline V gene sequence: CDR1 SGHVS, CDR2 FQNEAQ. This CDR3 comprises 13 residues. Trimming removed 5 bases at V and 4 bases at J, with 9 bases between. The CDR3 DNA reads TGTGCCAGCAGCAGTGGTCGGAATCAGCCCCAGCATTTT. Its translation is CASSSGRNQPQHF.

This clonotype was seen a few times. The genes are TRBV6-5 and TRBJ2-7; 8 nucleotides line up with TRBD1. V lost 4 bases and J lost 2; bases outside the gene matches: 10. CDR1 and CDR2 (germline): MNHEY, SVGAGI. The CDR3 covers 16 residues. Here the CDR3 reads CASSFTQGEIAYEQYF. The CDR3 coding sequence is TGTGCCAGCAGTTTTACACAGGGGGAGATAGCCTACGAGCAGTACTTC.

The rearrangement joins TRBV6-5 to TRBJ1-1, with 7 nucleotides matching TRBD1. V lost 6 bases, J lost 10 bases, and 14 bases stayed unmatched. The CDR3 has 14 amino acids. Germline CDR1 MNHEY, CDR2 SVGAGI. The DNA of the CDR3 is TGTGCCAGCAGAGATCCGACAGGGCTGAGGGTAGCTTTCTTT. Translation: CASRDPTGLRVAFF.

This clonotype was recorded many times. The chain employs TRBV7-6 and TRBJ1-1, with D unresolved. Trimming shortened V by 0 bases and J by 7 bases, and 9 bases separated the two germline ends. The CDR3 length is 13 residues. CDR1 and CDR2 (germline): SGHVS, FNYEAQ. In DNA, the CDR3 is TGTGCCAGCAGCTTAGCAGCAGATCGTGAAGCTTTCTTT. Its protein is CASSLAADREAFF.

V gene TRBV20-1 combines with J gene TRBJ2-3, with 11 bases identical to TRBD1. Germline V CDR1 and CDR2: DFQATT, SNEGSKA (reference sequence). The length of the CDR3 is 13 residues. CDR3 coding DNA: TGCAGGGTCGGACAGGGGGCCGTCGATACGCAGTATTTT. Translation: CRVGQGAVDTQYF.